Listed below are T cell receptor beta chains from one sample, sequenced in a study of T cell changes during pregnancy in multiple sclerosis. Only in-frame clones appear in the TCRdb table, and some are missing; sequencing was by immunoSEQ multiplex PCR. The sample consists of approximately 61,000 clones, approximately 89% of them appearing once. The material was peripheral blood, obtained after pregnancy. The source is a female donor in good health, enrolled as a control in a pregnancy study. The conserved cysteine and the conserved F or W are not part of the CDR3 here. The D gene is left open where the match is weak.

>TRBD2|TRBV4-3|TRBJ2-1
ASSPYTAAGGAYEQF
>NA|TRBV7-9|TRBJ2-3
ASSLAPAGGTQY
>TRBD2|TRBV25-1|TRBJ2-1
ASSARLAGTYNEQF
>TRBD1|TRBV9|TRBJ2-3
ASSARQGGVTDTQY
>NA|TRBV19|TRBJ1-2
ASSKWGSANYGYT
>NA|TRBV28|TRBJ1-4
ASSHREEKLF
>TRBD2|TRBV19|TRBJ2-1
ASSRLAGVNNEQF
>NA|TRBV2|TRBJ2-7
ASSQDSSSYEQY
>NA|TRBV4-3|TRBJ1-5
ASSQDPSQPQH
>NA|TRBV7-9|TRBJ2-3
ASSPRSAFFTDTQY
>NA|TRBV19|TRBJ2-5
ASTPDSRETQY
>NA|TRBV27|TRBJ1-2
ASSNGGGLGYT
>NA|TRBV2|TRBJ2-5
ASVSGETQY
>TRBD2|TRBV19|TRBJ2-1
ASTPLAGTYNEQF
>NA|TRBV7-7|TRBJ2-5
ASSPRAGAGETQY
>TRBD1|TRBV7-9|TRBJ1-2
ASSSMTGGGGYT
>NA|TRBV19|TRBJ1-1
ASSINSRRNTEAF
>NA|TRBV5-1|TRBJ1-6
ASSPSGGPLNALH
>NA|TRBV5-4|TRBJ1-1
ASSLGGRDFRAEAF
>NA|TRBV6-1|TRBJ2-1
ASRTGVRDEQF
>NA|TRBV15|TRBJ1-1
ATSRGGREGASTEAF
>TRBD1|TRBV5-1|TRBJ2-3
ASSAPGQGINTQY
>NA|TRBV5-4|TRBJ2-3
ASSLVGTSTDTQY
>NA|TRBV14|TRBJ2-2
ASSQGLVNTGELF
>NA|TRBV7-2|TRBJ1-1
ASSLVGGGMNTEAF
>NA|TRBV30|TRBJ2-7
AWRRRGGTYEQY
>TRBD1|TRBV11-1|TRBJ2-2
ASSLRQGETGELF
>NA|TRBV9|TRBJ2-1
ASSVAYYNEQF
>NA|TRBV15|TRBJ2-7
ATSRDRVNEQY
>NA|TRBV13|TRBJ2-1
ASSLQRSYNEQF
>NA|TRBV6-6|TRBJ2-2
ASTGGNTGELF
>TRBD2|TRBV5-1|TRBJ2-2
ASSSLPGLAGGPGWNTGELF
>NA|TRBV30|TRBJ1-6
AWSRAFYNSPLH
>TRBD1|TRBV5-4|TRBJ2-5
ASSWVTGLDLESETQY
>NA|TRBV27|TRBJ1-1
ASSLSRPGGTEAF
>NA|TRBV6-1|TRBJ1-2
ASSESGGFGGYT
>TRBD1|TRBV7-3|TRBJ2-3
ASSLNGQGSTDTQY